Described below is a single T cell receptor (beta chain) sequence and its context. The antigen remains unidentified. The source of the sample is a study of post-analysis software for immune sequencing data. Germline V lookup: CDR1 MNHEY, CDR2 SVGAGI. V dropped 8 bases and J dropped 12 bases, with 29 bases sitting between them. The CDR3 is 15 amino acids. Built from TCR beta cDNA, the libraries had unique molecular identifiers in them. Each batch of 1 to 10 million T cells produced a few hundred thousand cDNA molecules. TCRdb re-called the PCR reads through MiXCR, storing one row per CDR3 protein. The table records approximately 570,000 distinct CDR3 sequences, around 44% of them present only once. Findings of the study overall: Controls had lower frequencies than patients of 4 or 5 TRBV segments, which included TRBV5-6, TRBV5-1 and TRBV20-1.

The TCR originated in a girl aged 5 to 17 with multiple sclerosis. Source material: blood. The gene calls are TRBV6-5 and TRBJ2-7; TRBD1 might be the D (6 bases). DNA of the CDR3: TGTGCCAGCGGACCCGCTTCCTTTTGGTCCGGGACACCGTACTTC. This encodes CASGPASFWSGTPYF.